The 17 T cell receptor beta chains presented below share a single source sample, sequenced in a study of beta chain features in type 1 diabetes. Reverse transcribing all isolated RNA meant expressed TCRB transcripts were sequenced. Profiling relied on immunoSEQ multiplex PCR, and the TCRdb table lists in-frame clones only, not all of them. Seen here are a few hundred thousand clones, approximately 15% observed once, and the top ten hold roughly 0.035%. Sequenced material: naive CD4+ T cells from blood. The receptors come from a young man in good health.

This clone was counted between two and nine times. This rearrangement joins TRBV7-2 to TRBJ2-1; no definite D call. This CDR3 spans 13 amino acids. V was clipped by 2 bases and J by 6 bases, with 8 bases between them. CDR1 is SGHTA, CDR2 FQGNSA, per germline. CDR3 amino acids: CASSLRLPNEQFF. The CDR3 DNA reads TGTGCCAGCAGCTTACGCCTACCCAATGAGCAGTTCTTC.

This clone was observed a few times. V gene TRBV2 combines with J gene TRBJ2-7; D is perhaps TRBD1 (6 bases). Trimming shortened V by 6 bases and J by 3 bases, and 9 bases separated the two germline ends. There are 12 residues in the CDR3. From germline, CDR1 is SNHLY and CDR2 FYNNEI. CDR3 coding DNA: TGTGCCAGCAGCACAGGGCGCTACGAGCAGTACTTC. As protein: CASSTGRYEQYF.

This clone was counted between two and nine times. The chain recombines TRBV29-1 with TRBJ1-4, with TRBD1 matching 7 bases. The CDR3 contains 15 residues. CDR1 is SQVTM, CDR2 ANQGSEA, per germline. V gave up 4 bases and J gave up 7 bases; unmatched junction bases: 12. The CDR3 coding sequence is TGCAGCGTTGCCGACAGGGAGAATCCTCGTGAAAAACTGTTTTTT. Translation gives CSVADRENPREKLFF.

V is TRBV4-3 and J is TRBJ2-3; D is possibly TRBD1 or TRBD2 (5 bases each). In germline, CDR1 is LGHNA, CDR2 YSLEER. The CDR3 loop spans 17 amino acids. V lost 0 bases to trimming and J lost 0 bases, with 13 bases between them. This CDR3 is CASSQDWGTASTDTQYF. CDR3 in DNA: TGCGCCAGCAGCCAAGATTGGGGGACCGCTAGCACAGATACGCAGTATTTT.

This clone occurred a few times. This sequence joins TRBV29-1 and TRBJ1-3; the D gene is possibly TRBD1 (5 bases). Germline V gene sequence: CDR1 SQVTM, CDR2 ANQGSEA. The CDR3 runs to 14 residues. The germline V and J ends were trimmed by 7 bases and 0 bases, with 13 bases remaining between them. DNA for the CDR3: TGCAGCGGACGCGGGGCCTCCTCTGGAAACACCATATATTTT. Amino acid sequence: CSGRGASSGNTIYF.

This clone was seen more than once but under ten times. CDR3 region: CATRRRPGPNTDTQYF. DNA for the CDR3: TGTGCCACCAGAAGAAGACCGGGACCAAACACAGATACGCAGTATTTT. The chain has TRBV15 and TRBJ2-3, with D possibly being TRBD1 or TRBD2 (5 bases each). CDR3 length: 16 amino acids. The germline V and J ends were trimmed by 6 bases and 2 bases, with 18 bases remaining between them. Germline V gene data show CDR1 as LNHNV and CDR2 as YYDKDF (reference sequence).

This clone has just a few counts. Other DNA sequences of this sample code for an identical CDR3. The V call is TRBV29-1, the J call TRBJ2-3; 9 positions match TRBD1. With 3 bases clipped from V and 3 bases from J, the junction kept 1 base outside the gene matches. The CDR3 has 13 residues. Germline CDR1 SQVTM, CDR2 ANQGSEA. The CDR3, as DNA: TGCAGCGTTGAGGACAGGGGAACAGATACGCAGTATTTT. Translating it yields CSVEDRGTDTQYF.

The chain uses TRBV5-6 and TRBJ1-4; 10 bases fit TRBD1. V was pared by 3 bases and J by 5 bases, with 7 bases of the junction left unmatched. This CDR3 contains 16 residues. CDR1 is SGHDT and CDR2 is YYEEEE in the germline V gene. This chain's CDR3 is CASSSGQGRRNEKLFF. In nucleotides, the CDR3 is TGTGCCAGCAGCTCGGGACAGGGGAGGAGAAATGAAAAACTGTTTTTT. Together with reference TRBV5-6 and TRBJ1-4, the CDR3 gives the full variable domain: DAGVTQSPTHLIKTRGQQVTLRCSPKSGHDTVSWYQQALGQGPQFIFQYYEEEERQRGNFPDRFSGHQFPNYSSELNVNALLLGDSALYLCASSSGQGRRNEKLFFGSGTQLSVL.

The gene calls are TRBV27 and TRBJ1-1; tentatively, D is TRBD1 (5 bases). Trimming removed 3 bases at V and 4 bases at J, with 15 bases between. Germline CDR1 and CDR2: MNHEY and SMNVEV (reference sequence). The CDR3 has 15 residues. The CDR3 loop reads CASSLEGFGSTEAFF. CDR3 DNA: TGTGCCAGCAGTTTGGAGGGGTTCGGGAGCACTGAAGCTTTCTTT.

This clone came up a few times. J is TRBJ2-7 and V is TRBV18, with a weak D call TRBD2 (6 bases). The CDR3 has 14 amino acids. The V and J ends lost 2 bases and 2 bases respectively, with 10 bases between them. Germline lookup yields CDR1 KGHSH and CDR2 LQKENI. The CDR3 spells CASSPIGGAYEQYV. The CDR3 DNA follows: TGTGCCAGCTCACCAATCGGGGGAGCCTACGAGCAGTACGTC.

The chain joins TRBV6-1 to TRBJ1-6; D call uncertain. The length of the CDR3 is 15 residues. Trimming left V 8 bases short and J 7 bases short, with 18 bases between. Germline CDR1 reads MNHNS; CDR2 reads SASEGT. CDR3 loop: CASCNRDTKNSPLHF. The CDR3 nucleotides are TGTGCCAGCTGCAATCGGGATACCAAGAATTCACCCCTCCACTTT.

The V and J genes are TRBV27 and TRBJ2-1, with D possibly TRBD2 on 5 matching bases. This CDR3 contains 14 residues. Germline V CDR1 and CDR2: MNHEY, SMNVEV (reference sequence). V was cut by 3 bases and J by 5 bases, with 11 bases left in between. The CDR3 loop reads CASSFVEGNNEQFF. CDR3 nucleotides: TGTGCCAGCAGTTTCGTCGAGGGTAACAATGAGCAGTTCTTC.

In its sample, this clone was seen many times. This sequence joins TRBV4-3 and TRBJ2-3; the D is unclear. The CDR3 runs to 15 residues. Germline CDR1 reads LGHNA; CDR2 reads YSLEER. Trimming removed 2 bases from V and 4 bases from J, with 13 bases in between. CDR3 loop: CASSQIALSADTQYF. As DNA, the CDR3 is TGCGCCAGCAGCCAAATTGCTTTATCAGCAGATACGCAGTATTTT.

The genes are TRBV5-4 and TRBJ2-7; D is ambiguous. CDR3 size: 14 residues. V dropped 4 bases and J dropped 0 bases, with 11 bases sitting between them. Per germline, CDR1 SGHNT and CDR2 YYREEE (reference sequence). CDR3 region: CASSPQISSYEQYF. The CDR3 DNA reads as TGTGCCAGCAGCCCACAGATTAGCTCCTACGAGCAGTACTTC.

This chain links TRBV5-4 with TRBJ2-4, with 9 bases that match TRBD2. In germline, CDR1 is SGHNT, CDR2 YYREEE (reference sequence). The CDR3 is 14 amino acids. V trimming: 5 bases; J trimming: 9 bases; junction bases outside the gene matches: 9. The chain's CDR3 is CASSPSGTSFIQYF. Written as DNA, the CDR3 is TGTGCCAGCAGTCCGAGCGGGACTAGCTTCATTCAGTACTTC.

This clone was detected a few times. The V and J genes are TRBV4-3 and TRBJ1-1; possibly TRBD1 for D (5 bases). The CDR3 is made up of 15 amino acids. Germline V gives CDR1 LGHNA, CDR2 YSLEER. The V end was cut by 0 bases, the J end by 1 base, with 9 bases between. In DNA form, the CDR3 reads TGCGCCAGCAGCCAAGATTGGGGCAGGAACACTGAAGCTTTCTTT. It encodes CASSQDWGRNTEAFF.

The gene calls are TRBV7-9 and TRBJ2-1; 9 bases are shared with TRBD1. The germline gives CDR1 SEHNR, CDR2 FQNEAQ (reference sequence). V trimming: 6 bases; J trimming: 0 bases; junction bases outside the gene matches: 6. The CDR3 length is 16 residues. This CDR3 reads CASREKQGASYNEQFF. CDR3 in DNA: TGTGCCAGCAGAGAGAAACAGGGGGCCTCCTACAATGAGCAGTTCTTC.